This T cell receptor (beta chain) was retrieved from a study of shared clonotypes between healthy human individuals. In the study overall: A couple of women and a few men aged 18 to 49 served as donors.

Germline V CDR1 and CDR2: LGHNA, YSLEER. This CDR3 has 15 residues. V lost 4 bases and J 4 bases, leaving 14 bases between the germline ends. The study ran the assay at deep level. Genomic DNA from each subset was divided evenly over several immunoSEQ plates. Assay used: immunoSEQ multiplex PCR; TCRdb lists only in-frame clones, some missing. Among some 490,000 clones listed, around four fifths were seen once. This clone appeared a single time. The source is a woman in her forties in good health. Some clones in this sample may be carry-over from other donors' samples. Sequenced: PBMCs. The J gene is TRBJ1-3, the V gene TRBV4-3; the D is unclear. CDR3 nucleotides: TGCGCCAGCAGCCCAAGCTGGTTGGGGGGAAACACCATATATTTT. Residues: CASSPSWLGGNTIYF.